This entry lists 31 T cell receptor beta chains sequenced from one sample in a study of shared clonotypes between healthy human individuals (dated by TCRdb to 2019 to 2021). Library construction relied on the immunoSEQ multiplex PCR assay. TCRdb obtained this table from immuneACCESS and retained in-frame rearrangements with V and J assigned. These tables miss some clones; where compared with another copy, unresolved V genes account for less than half of the shortfall, and the remainder is unexplained. This sample gives about 2.3 million clones in total; approximately 93% of them show up just once. 0.39% of the sample is in the top ten clones. Material for sequencing was naive CD4+ T cells from PBMCs. The cell subset or site label, as the study defines it: CD45RA+ positively selected. The receptors were sampled from a young man in good health. Some clones in this sample may be carry-over from other donors' samples.

The chain recombines TRBV27 with TRBJ2-3; 7 bases are a match to TRBD2. In germline, CDR1 is MNHEY, CDR2 SMNVEV (reference sequence). The CDR3 runs to 16 residues. Losses at the gene ends were 6 bases for V and 6 bases for J; bases not matched to a gene: 15. CDR3 DNA sequence: TGTGCCAGCAGCCGCACCCAAACTAGCGTCGCCGATACGCAGTATTTT. It is translated as CASSRTQTSVADTQYF.

This clone turned up a few times. The chain joins TRBV10-2 to TRBJ1-4; no firm D call. There are 14 residues in the CDR3. The V end lost 7 bases, the J end lost 0 bases, and 9 bases lay between the germline ends. Germline CDR1 and CDR2: WSHSY and SAAADI. The CDR3 DNA follows: TGCGCCAGCAACGATCGGGCAACTAATGAAAAACTGTTTTTT. Amino acids: CASNDRATNEKLFF.

V is TRBV30 and J is TRBJ2-1, with TRBD2 identical over 8 bases. This CDR3 is built from 16 residues. The V gene end was trimmed by 0 bases and the J gene end by 10 bases; junction bases not matched to a gene: 14. Looked up from germline, CDR1 is GTSNPN and CDR2 is SVGIG (reference sequence). This CDR3 is CAWSVAGTRGSREQFF. Here the CDR3 DNA reads TGTGCCTGGAGTGTCGCCGGGACTAGAGGCAGCCGGGAGCAGTTCTTC.

The J gene is TRBJ2-6, the V gene TRBV9, with 10 nucleotides matching TRBD1. With V trimmed by 2 bases and J by 0 bases, 8 bases remained unmatched. Per the germline V gene, CDR1 is SGDLS and CDR2 is YYNGEE. The CDR3 covers 19 residues. The CDR3 sequence is CASSVTGTGVYSGANVLTF. The DNA for the CDR3 is TGTGCCAGCAGCGTTACCGGGACAGGGGTGTACTCTGGGGCCAACGTCCTGACTTTC. Complete variable domain (other parts from reference TRBV9 and TRBJ2-6): DSGVTQTPKHLITATGQRVTLRCSPRSGDLSVYWYQQSLDQGLQFLIQYYNGEERAKGNILERFSAQQFPDLHSELNLSSLELGDSALYFCASSVTGTGVYSGANVLTFGAGSRLTVL.

The chain recombines TRBV2 with TRBJ1-2, with unresolved D. CDR1 SNHLY and CDR2 FYNNEI come from the germline V gene. The CDR3 has 13 amino acids. V was shortened by 6 bases and J by 5 bases, with 13 bases between the two germline ends. The CDR3 is CASSLRFGYGYTF. The CDR3, as DNA: TGTGCCAGCAGCCTCAGATTTGGGTATGGCTACACCTTC.

This clone has only a few counts. The rearrangement joins TRBV6-1 to TRBJ1-5; 8 bases map to TRBD1. Trimming took 4 bases from V and 5 from J; bases not matched to a gene: 7. Germline CDR1 is MNHNS and CDR2 is SASEGT. This CDR3 has 15 amino acids. The CDR3, as DNA: TGTGCCAGCAGTGTTCGGACAGGGATGGATCAGCCCCAGCATTTT. Protein: CASSVRTGMDQPQHF.

The rearrangement links TRBV28 to TRBJ2-1, with 10 bases matching TRBD2. The germline gives CDR1 MDHEN, CDR2 SYDVKM. V dropped 9 bases and J dropped 7; count of bases not matched to a gene: 6. This CDR3 comprises 13 residues. DNA for the CDR3: TGTGCCAGTTTCAATAGCGGGAGGAATGAGCAGTTCTTC. Translation: CASFNSGRNEQFF.

The V and J genes are TRBV6-5 and TRBJ1-1; perhaps TRBD1 as D (5 bases). V lost 6 bases and J 1 base, leaving 12 bases between the germline ends. CDR1 and CDR2 (germline): MNHEY, SVGAGI. The CDR3 consists of 14 residues. As DNA, the CDR3 is TGTGCCAGCAGATTACGTGGGGGGAACACTGAAGCTTTCTTT. It codes for CASRLRGGNTEAFF.

The count of this clone is one. This chain joins TRBV5-4 and TRBJ2-7; possibly TRBD1 for D (5 bases). The CDR3 runs 13 residues. V was shortened by 0 bases and J by 5 bases, with 9 bases between the two germline ends. Germline lookup yields CDR1 SGHNT and CDR2 YYREEE (reference sequence). The CDR3 DNA reads as TGTGCCAGCAGCTTGGAGGTAGGGGACGAGCAGTACTTC. This codes for CASSLEVGDEQYF.

CDR3 nucleotide sequence: TGTGCCAGCAGCTTAACTGAGACAGCGGGAGGATCCTTCGATGAGCAGTTCTTC. Translation gives CASSLTETAGGSFDEQFF. This sequence joins TRBV7-3 and TRBJ2-1; 9 positions match TRBD2. The CDR3 extends over 18 amino acids. The V and J ends lost 0 bases and 8 bases, in that order; junction bases with no gene match: 14. Germline assignment: CDR1 SGHTA and CDR2 FQGTGA.

The chain combines TRBV4-3 with TRBJ2-7; D is uncertain. CDR3 size: 15 residues. Between the trimmed V and J ends, which lost 3 bases and 5 bases, there was a span of 17 bases. Germline lookup yields CDR1 LGHNA and CDR2 YSLEER. The DNA of the CDR3 is TGCGCCAGCAGCCACCTACATGTTATCCGGAACGAGCAGTACTTC. As protein: CASSHLHVIRNEQYF.

As concerns this clone: The sample has other DNA sequences that encode this CDR3 too. The chain combines TRBV18 with TRBJ1-2; 7 nucleotides agree with TRBD1. Germline CDR1 and CDR2: KGHSH and LQKENI. The length of the CDR3 is 13 residues. J lost 7 bases, V lost 3 bases, and 5 bases had no gene match. This CDR3 is CASSPDREGGYTF. The CDR3 bases are TGTGCCAGCTCACCCGACAGGGAAGGTGGCTACACCTTC.

This chain joins TRBV28 and TRBJ1-1; D remains unclear. V dropped 6 bases and J dropped 4 bases, with 15 bases sitting between them. The CDR3 length is 14 residues. Germline CDR1 is MDHEN and CDR2 is SYDVKM. CDR3 DNA sequence: TGTGCCAGCAGCCCCGGACTGAGGACCACTGAAGCTTTCTTT. Translated, it gives CASSPGLRTTEAFF.

Only a few counts were recorded for this clone. The V call is TRBV18, the J call TRBJ1-3; no reliable D call. V lost 5 bases and J lost 2, with 10 bases in between. Germline loops: CDR1 KGHSH, CDR2 LQKENI. The CDR3 contains 14 residues. The CDR3 region has the DNA TGTGCCAGCTCAACCGAGGCAGCTGGAAACACCATATATTTT. Protein sequence: CASSTEAAGNTIYF.

The gene calls are TRBV18 and TRBJ1-2; 9 bases match TRBD1. The CDR3 is 14 amino acids. V was pared by 1 base and J by 6 bases, with 3 bases of the junction left unmatched. CDR1 KGHSH and CDR2 LQKENI come from the germline V gene. The DNA of the CDR3 is TGTGCCAGCTCACCACGGGACAGGGATAATGGCTACACCTTC. Encoded protein: CASSPRDRDNGYTF.

Concerning this clone: Additional DNA sequences in this sample encode the identical CDR3. The chain carries TRBV7-9 and TRBJ1-1; D remains ambiguous. The CDR3 is made up of 13 amino acids. Trimming removed 3 bases at V and 5 bases at J, with 10 bases between. Germline loops: CDR1 SEHNR, CDR2 FQNEAQ (reference sequence). CDR3 sequence: CASSFGVGTEAFF. CDR3 DNA: TGTGCCAGCAGCTTCGGGGTCGGGACTGAAGCTTTCTTT.

V and J are TRBV7-9 and TRBJ2-5; 9 positions match TRBD2. V was pared by 1 base and J by 1 base, with 10 bases of the junction left unmatched. CDR1 SEHNR and CDR2 FQNEAQ come from the germline V gene (reference sequence). The CDR3 extends over 18 amino acids. Here the CDR3 DNA reads TGTGCCAGCAGCTTAGTGAGCGGGAGGCCCAAAGCCCAAGAGACCCAGTACTTC. Its translation: CASSLVSGRPKAQETQYF.

The chain uses TRBV9 and TRBJ1-5; unclear D gene. This CDR3 region has 16 residues. The ends were cut back, 4 bases at V and 0 bases at J, with 14 bases in the middle. Germline assignment: CDR1 SGDLS and CDR2 YYNGEE. The CDR3 sequence is CASSSDGSHSNQPQHF. The CDR3 bases are TGTGCCAGCAGCTCCGACGGGAGTCATAGCAATCAGCCCCAGCATTTT.

The chain has TRBV7-3 and TRBJ2-1; 8 positions match TRBD1. Trimming cost V 3 bases and J 4 bases; bases outside gene matches: 2. CDR3 length: 14 residues. CDR1 SGHTA and CDR2 FQGTGA come from the germline V gene. CDR3 sequence reads: CASSLQGAYNEQFF. CDR3 sequence (DNA): TGTGCCAGCAGCTTGCAGGGGGCGTACAATGAGCAGTTCTTC.

This chain uses TRBV7-8 with TRBJ2-3; D uncertain. The CDR3 is made up of 12 amino acids. Trimming shortened V by 2 bases and J by 5 bases, and 5 bases separated the two germline ends. Germline CDR1 is SGHVS and CDR2 is FQNEAQ. The CDR3 DNA is TGTGCCAGCAGCTTACACGAAGATACGCAGTATTTT. The encoded protein is CASSLHEDTQYF.

The chain combines TRBV9 with TRBJ1-1; the match to TRBD1 covers 8 bases. CDR1 is SGDLS and CDR2 is YYNGEE in the germline V gene. After removal of 3 bases from V and 4 bases from J, the junction contained 5 bases not matched to a gene. This CDR3 spans 14 amino acids. CDR3 protein: CASSAGTGGTEAFF. The CDR3, as DNA: TGTGCCAGCAGCGCCGGAACAGGGGGCACTGAAGCTTTCTTT.

The genes are TRBV5-6 and TRBJ2-5; 8 nucleotides line up with TRBD1. Germline CDR1 SGHDT, CDR2 YYEEEE. This CDR3 contains 15 residues. The trim removed 0 bases at V and 4 bases at J, leaving 5 bases unmatched. The CDR3 region has the DNA TGTGCCAGCAGCTTGGGACAGGGGATGCCAGAGACCCAGTACTTC. This gives the protein CASSLGQGMPETQYF.

In DNA, the CDR3 is TGTGCCAGCAGTTACAACGACAGGTTTTCCTACGAGCAGTACTTC. It translates to CASSYNDRFSYEQYF. The rearrangement links TRBV5-5 to TRBJ2-7; maybe TRBD1 (6 bases). Deletions cut 5 bases from V and 1 base from J, with 16 bases between. The CDR3 covers 15 residues. Looked up from germline, CDR1 is SGHKS and CDR2 is YYEKEE (reference sequence).

The chain links TRBV7-6 to TRBJ2-2; weak D call: TRBD2 (6 bases). Germline V lookup: CDR1 SGHVS, CDR2 FNYEAQ. The CDR3 is made up of 15 amino acids. V lost 5 bases to trimming and J lost 3 bases, with 13 bases between them. In DNA form, the CDR3 reads TGTGCCAGCAGCGTCCGACTAGTGGACACCGGGGAGCTGTTTTTT. Amino acids: CASSVRLVDTGELFF.

This rearrangement joins TRBV5-4 to TRBJ2-3; TRBD1 agrees at 10 bases. The J segment lost 7 bases and the V segment lost 4 bases, leaving 12 bases of the junction unmatched. The CDR3 totals 16 residues. Germline V gene lookup returns CDR1 SGHNT and CDR2 YYREEE (reference sequence). CDR3 residues: CASSGADRGATHTQYF. CDR3 bases: TGTGCCAGCAGCGGAGCGGACAGGGGGGCCACTCATACGCAGTATTTT.

On this clone: Additional DNA sequences in this sample encode the identical CDR3. This rearrangement joins TRBV30 to TRBJ2-7; the D is unclear. Germline V gene data show CDR1 as GTSNPN and CDR2 as SVGIG (reference sequence). The CDR3 sequence is 11 residues long. Trimming took off 3 bases at V and 3 bases at J, with 6 bases between the two ends. The CDR3 DNA follows: TGTGCCTGGAGCTTTAACTACGAGCAGTACTTC. This codes for CAWSFNYEQYF.

This sequence joins TRBV2 and TRBJ2-5; the match to TRBD2 covers 7 bases. In germline, CDR1 is SNHLY, CDR2 FYNNEI. The junction had 8 bases not matched to a gene; V was cut back by 11 bases and J by 5 bases. This CDR3 is built from 12 residues. CDR3 sequence reads: CAGAGVRETQYF. The CDR3 DNA reads TGTGCCGGGGCGGGAGTCCGGGAGACCCAGTACTTC.

A note on this clone: Other DNA sequences within the sample encode an identical CDR3. The chain recombines TRBV6-5 with TRBJ2-5, with D possibly TRBD1 on 6 matching bases. The CDR3 loop spans 13 amino acids. The V end lost 6 bases, the J end lost 5 bases, and 13 bases lay between the germline ends. From germline, CDR1 is MNHEY and CDR2 SVGAGI. In DNA, the CDR3 is TGTGCCAGCAGAAGGACAGTACAGGAGACCCAGTACTTC. As protein: CASRRTVQETQYF.

The V call is TRBV6-1, the J call TRBJ1-2; D uncertain. The CDR3 length is 13 residues. V was cut by 5 bases and J by 0 bases, with 7 bases left in between. CDR1 and CDR2 (germline): MNHNS, SASEGT. The CDR3 sequence: CASSRQPNYGYTF. Here the CDR3 DNA reads TGTGCCAGCAGTCGACAACCTAACTATGGCTACACCTTC.

The chain couples TRBV28 to TRBJ2-1; TRBD2 matches 10 bases. The trim removed 3 bases at V and 2 bases at J, leaving 4 bases unmatched. This CDR3 region has 16 residues. Germline V CDR1 and CDR2: MDHEN, SYDVKM. The CDR3 here is CASSFSSGGTYNEQFF. In nucleotides, the CDR3 is TGTGCCAGCAGTTTTTCTAGCGGGGGAACCTACAATGAGCAGTTCTTC.

Details on this clone: Other DNA variants within this sample encode the same CDR3. The chain has TRBV18 and TRBJ2-7; D unresolved. Between the trimmed V and J ends, which lost 3 bases and 3 bases, there was a span of 9 bases. The CDR3 spans 13 residues. The V gene's germline CDR1 is KGHSH and CDR2 LQKENI. The CDR3 coding sequence is TGTGCCAGCTCACCGGGCGGCCTCTACGAGCAGTACTTC. Residues: CASSPGGLYEQYF.